This passage covers 29 T cell receptor beta chains from one sample sequenced in a study of siplizumab effects on memory and regulatory T cells. Assay used: immunoSEQ multiplex PCR; TCRdb lists only in-frame clones, some missing. The repertoire consists of some 100,000 clones, with around 94% occurring once and the leading ten covering approximately 0.61%. The source material was Tregs sorted from blood. Receptor source: a human donor in good health.

The genes are TRBV7-8 and TRBJ1-2; no clear D gene. V dropped 5 bases and J dropped 7 bases, with 29 bases sitting between them. In germline, CDR1 is SGHVS, CDR2 FQNEAQ. The CDR3 runs to 18 residues. CDR3 nucleotide sequence: TGTGCCAGCAGCCCCCTGCGAATGCACGTCGAGGGCATTCTTGGCTACACCTTC. It codes for CASSPLRMHVEGILGYTF.

The V and J genes are TRBV19 and TRBJ1-3; D perhaps matches TRBD1 (5 bases). The CDR3 is made up of 14 amino acids. Germline CDR1 LNHDA, CDR2 SQIVND (reference sequence). With 10 bases removed from V and 7 bases from J, the gap between germline ends came to 20 bases. CDR3 sequence: CATRRDRRGNTIYF. CDR3 DNA sequence: TGTGCCACCCGCCGGGACCGGAGAGGGAACACCATATATTTT.

V is TRBV5-1 and J is TRBJ2-7; D is possibly TRBD2 (5 bases). Germline-derived CDR1 and CDR2 are SGHRS and YFSETQ. This CDR3 comprises 17 residues. Trimming took 0 bases from V and 3 from J, leaving 19 bases between them. In nucleotides, the CDR3 is TGCGCCAGCAGCTTGGTTCGTTTTAGCGCCACTAACTACGAGCAGTACTTC. It yields the protein CASSLVRFSATNYEQYF.

This rearrangement joins TRBV4-2 to TRBJ2-3; D gene unclear. CDR1 and CDR2 (germline): LGHNA, YNFKEQ. Trimming pared 0 bases from V and 5 bases from J, leaving 18 bases between. The CDR3 is made up of 17 amino acids. In DNA, the CDR3 is TGTGCCAGCAGCCAAGATGCCGCCTTCCGGGCCGGAGATACGCAGTATTTT. Its protein product is CASSQDAAFRAGDTQYF.

The V gene is TRBV2, the J gene TRBJ2-3, with no clear D. Germline values: CDR1 SNHLY, CDR2 FYNNEI. The CDR3 length is 19 residues. V lost 6 bases, J lost 6 bases, and 31 bases lay in between. Written as DNA, the CDR3 is TGTGCCAGCAGCTCAAGACTCGTAGAACCGCTTGATGCGTGGGATACGCAGTATTTT. Its protein is CASSSRLVEPLDAWDTQYF.

V usage is TRBV18 and J usage is TRBJ2-7, with D maybe TRBD2 (5 bases). This CDR3 is built from 20 residues. Germline V gene data show CDR1 as KGHSH and CDR2 as LQKENI. V gave up 1 base and J gave up 4 bases, with 29 bases separating them. The CDR3 loop is CASSPRMVTTTITTSYEQYF. For the CDR3, the DNA is TGTGCCAGCTCACCACGCATGGTGACTACCACTATTACGACCTCTTACGAGCAGTACTTC. Drawing the rest from reference TRBV18 and TRBJ2-7, the complete variable domain is NAGVMQNPRHLVRRRGQEARLRCSPMKGHSHVYWYRQLPEEGLKFMVYLQKENIIDESGMPKERFSAEFPKEGPSILRIQQVVRGDSAAYFCASSPRMVTTTITTSYEQYFGPGTRLTVT.

The rearrangement joins TRBV19 to TRBJ2-5; perhaps TRBD2 as D (6 bases). The CDR3 is 14 residues long. Trimming took 3 bases from V and 9 from J, leaving 17 bases between them. Per germline, CDR1 LNHDA and CDR2 SQIVND (reference sequence). Here the CDR3 reads CASSMGREVKAQYF. For the CDR3, the DNA is TGTGCCAGTAGTATGGGCAGGGAGGTAAAAGCCCAGTACTTC.

The chain joins TRBV7-6 to TRBJ2-3, with D maybe TRBD2 (5 bases). Trimming took off 3 bases at V and 5 bases at J, with 6 bases between the two ends. CDR1 and CDR2 (germline): SGHVS, FNYEAQ. The CDR3 has 12 amino acids. For the CDR3, the DNA is TGTGCCAGCAGCTTTGCGGGAGATACGCAGTATTTT. Translation: CASSFAGDTQYF.

The chain recombines TRBV27 with TRBJ1-2; a possible D gene is TRBD1 (6 bases). Germline-derived CDR1 and CDR2 are MNHEY and SMNVEV (reference sequence). CDR3 length: 16 amino acids. Trimming pared 5 bases from V and 2 bases from J, leaving 18 bases between. CDR3 amino acids: CASSQARGTQNYGYTF. In DNA, the CDR3 is TGTGCCAGCAGTCAAGCCCGCGGGACACAGAACTATGGCTACACCTTC.

This clone is a singleton in its sample. V gene TRBV5-1 combines with J gene TRBJ2-2, with TRBD2 matching 10 bases. With 0 bases clipped from V and 3 bases from J, the junction kept 5 bases outside the gene matches. The CDR3 is 17 residues long. From germline, CDR1 is SGHRS and CDR2 YFSETQ. The CDR3 spells CASSLVMLAGDTGELFF. The CDR3 nucleotides are TGCGCCAGCAGCTTGGTTATGCTAGCGGGGGACACCGGGGAGCTGTTTTTT. The complete variable domain, with remaining parts taken from reference TRBV5-1 and TRBJ2-2, reads KAGVTQTPRYLIKTRGQQVTLSCSPISGHRSVSWYQQTPGQGLQFLFEYFSETQRNKGNFPGRFSGRQFSNSRSEMNVSTLELGDSALYLCASSLVMLAGDTGELFFGEGSRLTVL.

The rearrangement uses TRBV7-3 and TRBJ2-2; D may be TRBD1 or TRBD2 (5 bases each). Trimming removed 2 bases from V and 4 bases from J, with 8 bases in between. This CDR3 region has 14 residues. The germline V gene has CDR1 SGHTA and CDR2 FQGTGA. In nucleotides, the CDR3 is TGTGCCAGCAGCTTACGGGGCGGCACCGGGGAGCTGTTTTTT. The encoded protein is CASSLRGGTGELFF.

V usage is TRBV27 and J usage is TRBJ2-1; 8 nucleotides agree with TRBD2. The CDR3 has 14 amino acids. Germline lookup yields CDR1 MNHEY and CDR2 SMNVEV (reference sequence). Germline trimming cut 5 bases from V and 3 bases from J; bases unmatched to any gene: 3. In DNA, the CDR3 is TGTGCCAGCAGTAAGCGGGAGATCTACAATGAGCAGTTCTTC. Encoded protein: CASSKREIYNEQFF.

The CDR3: CASSPFGKSSSGANVLTF. The CDR3, as DNA: TGTGCCAGCTCACCATTTGGTAAGAGTTCGTCTGGGGCCAACGTCCTGACTTTC. This chain links TRBV18 with TRBJ2-6; D remains unclear. Trimming stripped 2 bases from V and 1 base from J, with 15 bases between. Germline values: CDR1 KGHSH, CDR2 LQKENI. The CDR3 loop spans 18 amino acids.

The chain carries TRBV2 and TRBJ2-6; 7 bases are shared with TRBD2. The CDR3 runs to 19 residues. Losses at the gene ends were 1 base for V and 0 bases for J; bases not matched to a gene: 9. The V gene's germline CDR1 is SNHLY and CDR2 FYNNEI. The CDR3 loop is CASSEEFLAVISGANVLTF. The CDR3 bases are TGTGCCAGCAGTGAAGAATTCCTAGCGGTAATCTCTGGGGCCAACGTCCTGACTTTC. The whole variable domain, remainder taken from reference TRBV2 and TRBJ2-6, is EPEVTQTPSHQVTQMGQEVILRCVPISNHLYFYWYRQILGQKVEFLVSFYNNEISEKSEIFDDQFSVERPDGSNFTLKIRSTKLEDSAMYFCASSEEFLAVISGANVLTFGAGSRLTVL.

The V and J genes are TRBV10-3 and TRBJ1-1; maybe TRBD1 (5 bases). CDR1 and CDR2 (germline): ENHRY, SYGVKD. V lost 8 bases, J lost 3 bases, and 13 bases lay in between. This CDR3 contains 13 residues. This CDR3 reads CAIGQGGDTEAFF. DNA for the CDR3: TGTGCCATCGGCCAGGGTGGGGACACTGAAGCTTTCTTT.

This clone was seen only once. The rearrangement links TRBV19 to TRBJ1-5, with D unresolved. The V gene's germline CDR1 is LNHDA and CDR2 SQIVND (reference sequence). V was trimmed by 5 bases and J by 3 bases, leaving 5 bases between them. The CDR3 has 12 residues. For the CDR3, the DNA is TGTGCCAGTAGTGTATCCAATCAGCCCCAGCATTTT. Amino acid sequence: CASSVSNQPQHF.

This chain uses TRBV2 with TRBJ2-6; TRBD2 agrees at 9 bases. Germline V gives CDR1 SNHLY, CDR2 FYNNEI. The CDR3 is made up of 18 amino acids. V gave up 2 bases and J gave up 2 bases; unmatched junction bases: 7. CDR3: CASSERLAGPPGANVLTF. DNA for the CDR3: TGTGCCAGCAGTGAACGGCTAGCGGGGCCCCCTGGGGCCAACGTCCTGACTTTC.

V and J are TRBV18 and TRBJ2-1, with a tentative D call TRBD2 (5 bases). Deletions cut 5 bases from V and 8 bases from J, with 10 bases between. CDR1 and CDR2 (germline): KGHSH, LQKENI. The CDR3 is made up of 12 amino acids. In DNA, the CDR3 is TGTGCCAGCTCATTTCGGGGTGATGAGCAGTTCTTC. It translates to CASSFRGDEQFF.

This clone was counted a single time. The rearrangement links TRBV28 to TRBJ2-7; tentatively, D is TRBD1 or TRBD2 (6 bases each). Germline CDR1 and CDR2: MDHEN and SYDVKM. V was trimmed by 3 bases and J by 4 bases, leaving 16 bases between them. The CDR3 runs 15 residues. The CDR3 sequence: CASSFLGGYRYEQYF. The CDR3 DNA follows: TGTGCCAGCAGTTTTTTGGGGGGCTATCGTTACGAGCAGTACTTC. Together with reference TRBV28 and TRBJ2-7, the CDR3 gives the full variable domain: DVKVTQSSRYLVKRTGEKVFLECVQDMDHENMFWYRQDPGLGLRLIYFSYDVKMKEKGDIPEGYSVSREKKERFSLILESASTNQTSMYLCASSFLGGYRYEQYFGPGTRLTVT.

The J gene is TRBJ2-1, the V gene TRBV7-9; D is possibly TRBD2 (5 bases). The V and J ends lost 1 base and 5 bases respectively, with 12 bases between them. From germline, CDR1 is SEHNR and CDR2 FQNEAQ (reference sequence). The CDR3 loop spans 15 amino acids. CDR3 sequence: CASSLEPGNNNEQFF. DNA of the CDR3: TGTGCCAGCAGCTTAGAGCCGGGGAACAACAATGAGCAGTTCTTC.

The chain links TRBV29-1 to TRBJ2-1; 7 bases align to TRBD2. V trimming: 5 bases; J trimming: 7 bases; junction bases outside the gene matches: 2. Germline CDR1 reads SQVTM; CDR2 reads ANQGSEA. The CDR3 is 11 residues long. In DNA, the CDR3 is TGCAGCGTTCTGGGGGGGAATGAGCAGTTCTTC. It translates to CSVLGGNEQFF.

The chain couples TRBV5-4 to TRBJ2-1; 8 nucleotides match TRBD1. This CDR3 comprises 13 residues. Germline lookup yields CDR1 SGHNT and CDR2 YYREEE (reference sequence). With 4 bases clipped from V and 4 bases from J, the junction kept 1 base outside the gene matches. The CDR3 sequence: CASSGDRYNEQFF. In DNA, the CDR3 is TGTGCCAGCAGCGGGGACAGGTACAATGAGCAGTTCTTC.

The rearrangement joins TRBV7-6 to TRBJ2-3; D may be TRBD2 (6 bases). CDR1 is SGHVS and CDR2 is FNYEAQ in the germline V gene. Trimming left V 3 bases short and J 1 base short, with 14 bases between. The CDR3 has 16 residues. The CDR3 is CASSLGDLVGTDTQYF. Here the CDR3 DNA reads TGTGCCAGCAGCTTGGGGGACTTGGTTGGCACAGATACGCAGTATTTT.

This clone was seen a few times. V and J are TRBV7-2 and TRBJ2-3, with D possibly TRBD2 on 5 matching bases. The CDR3 consists of 14 residues. The germline V and J ends were trimmed by 5 bases and 7 bases, with 16 bases remaining between them. CDR1 and CDR2 (germline): SGHTA, FQGNSA. The DNA of the CDR3 is TGTGCCAGCAGCCCGAGGACTCCGCCCTATACGCAGTATTTT. This encodes CASSPRTPPYTQYF.

The V call is TRBV7-9, the J call TRBJ2-1; no clear D gene. Germline V lookup: CDR1 SEHNR, CDR2 FQNEAQ (reference sequence). The V and J ends lost 2 bases and 8 bases respectively, with 13 bases between them. The CDR3 is 14 amino acids. This CDR3 reads CASSLFDSVHEQFF. The CDR3 DNA reads TGTGCCAGCAGCTTATTCGACTCGGTCCATGAGCAGTTCTTC.

The rearrangement joins TRBV7-9 to TRBJ2-2, with TRBD2 matching over 11 bases. Per germline, CDR1 SEHNR and CDR2 FQNEAQ (reference sequence). V trimming: 1 base; J trimming: 5 bases; junction bases outside the gene matches: 6. CDR3 length equals 17 residues. CDR3 bases: TGTGCCAGCAGCTTAGTAGCGGGAGGGCCATGGACCGGGGAGCTGTTTTTT. Protein sequence: CASSLVAGGPWTGELFF.

The V call is TRBV5-6, the J call TRBJ2-4; D gene unclear. The length of the CDR3 is 13 residues. The germline V gene encodes CDR1 SGHDT and CDR2 YYEEEE. Trimming pared 2 bases from V and 9 bases from J, leaving 12 bases between. The CDR3 DNA reads as TGTGCCAGCAGCTTTCTGTACGGATCCATTCAGTACTTC. Residues: CASSFLYGSIQYF.

For this clone: Distinct nucleotide sequences in the sample also encode this CDR3. The chain carries TRBV14 and TRBJ2-3; 7 positions agree with TRBD2. This CDR3 is 16 amino acids long. Per the germline V gene, CDR1 is SGHDN and CDR2 is FVKESK. J gave up 2 bases and V 1 base, and 6 bases lay outside the gene matches. The CDR3 DNA is TGTGCCAGCAGCCAAGTGGGCGGGAGCACCACAGATACGCAGTATTTT. Translation gives CASSQVGGSTTDTQYF.

This chain uses TRBV5-1 with TRBJ1-3, with D unclear. With 0 bases removed from V and 0 bases from J, the gap between germline ends came to 7 bases. The CDR3 has 15 residues. Germline CDR1 reads SGHRS; CDR2 reads YFSETQ. The CDR3 DNA is TGCGCCAGCAGCTTGGGGACCAACTCTGGAAACACCATATATTTT. This sequence encodes CASSLGTNSGNTIYF.